One sample yielded the 21 T cell receptor beta chains listed below, sequenced in a study of blood T cell repertoires in COVID-19. Data came from immunoSEQ multiplex PCR; TCRdb stores just in-frame clones and leaves some out. The sample holds 95,000 to 100,000 clones, 75% to 90% seen once. The sample consisted of peripheral blood. The receptors stem from a man older than 75 with acute or convalescent COVID-19.

The chain links TRBV12-3 or TRBV12-4 to TRBJ2-1; 7 nucleotides agree with TRBD1. With 7 bases clipped from V and 6 bases from J, the junction kept 6 bases outside the gene matches. CDR3 length: 13 amino acids. The CDR3 DNA follows: TGTGCCAGCACCCTGGACAGGATCAATGAGCAGTTCTTC. Translating gives CASTLDRINEQFF.

There are a few counts of this clone. The chain carries TRBV28 and TRBJ1-4, with D perhaps matching TRBD1 (5 bases). CDR1 and CDR2 (germline): MDHEN, SYDVKM. Trimming pared 6 bases from V and 0 bases from J, leaving 14 bases between. The CDR3 has 16 residues. The CDR3, as DNA: TGTGCCAGCAGCTCTCACCAGGGTGCAACTAATGAAAAACTGTTTTTT. Protein: CASSSHQGATNEKLFF.

The rearrangement joins TRBV28 to TRBJ2-7; 10 bases align to TRBD2. V shed 6 bases, J shed 3 bases, and the junction held 8 bases outside the gene matches. This CDR3 is built from 15 residues. Germline CDR1 reads MDHEN; CDR2 reads SYDVKM. CDR3 in DNA: TGTGCCAGCAGCCCGCCGGGACTAGCGATCTACGAGCAGTACTTC. Encoded protein: CASSPPGLAIYEQYF.

The genes are TRBV5-1 and TRBJ2-1, with no clear D. This CDR3 spans 14 amino acids. With 0 bases removed from V and 7 bases from J, the gap between germline ends came to 11 bases. Per germline, CDR1 SGHRS and CDR2 YFSETQ. The CDR3 protein is CASSLATRSNEQFF. The CDR3 region has the DNA TGCGCCAGCAGCTTGGCCACGCGGAGTAATGAGCAGTTCTTC.

The rearrangement uses TRBV18 and TRBJ1-5; 8 bases match TRBD1. The V gene's germline CDR1 is KGHSH and CDR2 LQKENI. This CDR3 comprises 16 residues. V was clipped by 4 bases and J by 3 bases; unmatched bases: 8. In DNA form, the CDR3 reads TGTGCCAGCTCACAGAACGGACAGGGAGACAATCAGCCCCAGCATTTT. It specifies CASSQNGQGDNQPQHF.

The chain recombines TRBV21-1 with TRBJ1-5; TRBD1 is taken as the D call from the table, unchecked against the DNA. TRBV21-1 is labeled a pseudogene. The CDR3 consists of 12 residues. CDR3 in DNA: TGTGCCAGCAGCCGAGGACACCCTCCCCAGCATTTT. Amino acid sequence: CASSRGHPPQHF.

CDR3 sequence reads: CASSPARGVGQPQHF. As DNA, the CDR3 is TGTGCCAGCTCACCAGCCCGGGGGGTGGGACAGCCCCAGCATTTT. The V call is TRBV18, the J call TRBJ1-5, with D possibly TRBD1 on 5 matching bases. The germline V gene has CDR1 KGHSH and CDR2 LQKENI. The CDR3 covers 15 residues. The V end was cut by 2 bases, the J end by 7 bases, with 15 bases between.

The chain combines TRBV10-1 with TRBJ1-3; no firm D call. This CDR3 has 17 amino acids. V lost 0 bases and J 0 bases, leaving 12 bases between the germline ends. Germline values: CDR1 WNHNN, CDR2 SYGVQD (reference sequence). The CDR3 DNA is TGCGCCAGCAGTGAGTCTAGGAGTTCCTTCTCTGGAAACACCATATATTTT. Its protein product is CASSESRSSFSGNTIYF.

The genes are TRBV2 and TRBJ2-3, with 8 bases aligning to TRBD1. The V and J ends lost 2 bases and 5 bases, in that order; junction bases with no gene match: 6. Per germline, CDR1 SNHLY and CDR2 FYNNEI. The CDR3 loop spans 15 amino acids. The CDR3 region is CASSEWAGGQDTQYF. CDR3 nucleotide sequence: TGTGCCAGCAGTGAATGGGCAGGGGGCCAAGATACGCAGTATTTT.

The chain uses TRBV7-3 and TRBJ1-3; D is undetermined. Trimming took off 1 base at V and 0 bases at J, with 10 bases between the two ends. The CDR3 has 16 amino acids. Germline V lookup: CDR1 SGHTA, CDR2 FQGTGA. CDR3 residues: CASSLNPPSSGNTIYF. The CDR3, as DNA: TGTGCCAGCAGCTTAAACCCACCGAGCTCTGGAAACACCATATATTTT.

V usage is TRBV28 and J usage is TRBJ1-1; D possibly corresponds to TRBD1 (5 bases). Trimming shortened V by 2 bases and J by 1 base, and 8 bases separated the two germline ends. Germline V gene lookup returns CDR1 MDHEN and CDR2 SYDVKM. CDR3 length equals 14 residues. The CDR3 is CASSLRQQNTEAFF. In nucleotides, the CDR3 is TGTGCCAGCAGTTTAAGACAGCAGAACACTGAAGCTTTCTTT.

V and J are TRBV15 and TRBJ2-1; a weak D match, TRBD2 (6 bases). Trimming removed 0 bases from V and 8 bases from J, with 14 bases in between. This CDR3 spans 15 amino acids. CDR1 and CDR2 (germline): LNHNV, YYDKDF (reference sequence). The CDR3 nucleotides read TGTGCCACCAGCAGAGATCTAGGAGGGTTCTATGAGCAGTTCTTC. Residues: CATSRDLGGFYEQFF.

This chain links TRBV3-1 (or the pseudogene TRBV3-2) with TRBJ2-1, with 13 bases that match TRBD2. Germline-derived CDR1 and CDR2 are LGHDT and YNNKEL (reference sequence). The CDR3 extends over 17 amino acids. The junction had 6 bases not matched to a gene; V was cut back by 0 bases and J by 7 bases. This CDR3 reads CASSQETSGRPGNEQFF. CDR3 DNA sequence: TGTGCCAGCAGCCAAGAGACTAGCGGGAGGCCTGGGAATGAGCAGTTCTTC.

The J gene is TRBJ2-7, the V gene TRBV7-2; the D gene is possibly TRBD2 (5 bases). The ends were cut back, 2 bases at V and 2 bases at J, with 10 bases in the middle. The CDR3 has 14 residues. Looked up from germline, CDR1 is SGHTA and CDR2 is FQGNSA. CDR3: CASSLRVGTYEQYF. Here the CDR3 DNA reads TGTGCCAGCAGCTTAAGGGTCGGGACCTACGAGCAGTACTTC.

This clone has a single count. The J gene is TRBJ1-1, the V gene TRBV3-1 (or the pseudogene TRBV3-2); 8 bases are a match to TRBD1. Germline V gives CDR1 LGHDT, CDR2 YNNKEL (reference sequence). The CDR3 consists of 13 residues. After removal of 6 bases from V and 5 bases from J, the junction contained 5 bases not matched to a gene. The CDR3 spells CASRATGGTEAFF. CDR3 coding DNA: TGTGCCAGCAGGGCTACAGGGGGTACTGAAGCTTTCTTT.

The chain employs TRBV19 and TRBJ2-1; 7 bases match TRBD2. With V trimmed by 6 bases and J by 7 bases, 12 bases remained unmatched. Germline V gives CDR1 LNHDA, CDR2 SQIVND (reference sequence). The CDR3 has 15 residues. DNA for the CDR3: TGTGCCAGTAGAAAGCGGGAAAGCCCCGGGAATGAGCAGTTCTTC. It codes for CASRKRESPGNEQFF.

This clone was seen a few times. The chain joins TRBV28 to TRBJ2-7; the match to TRBD2 covers 7 bases. Germline V CDR1 and CDR2: MDHEN, SYDVKM. The V gene end was trimmed by 3 bases and the J gene end by 5 bases; junction bases not matched to a gene: 7. The CDR3 contains 14 residues. This CDR3 reads CASSFGRERNEQYF. DNA of the CDR3: TGTGCCAGCAGTTTTGGGCGGGAGAGGAACGAGCAGTACTTC.

J is TRBJ1-1 and V is TRBV18; no firm D call. The CDR3 is 14 residues long. Per the germline V gene, CDR1 is KGHSH and CDR2 is LQKENI. The V and J ends lost 2 bases and 0 bases respectively, with 7 bases between them. CDR3 nucleotide sequence: TGTGCCAGCTCACCAGTACAGTTGAACACTGAAGCTTTCTTT. Its protein is CASSPVQLNTEAFF.

The chain is built from TRBV5-1 and TRBJ1-2, with TRBD1 matching over 7 bases. This CDR3 spans 13 amino acids. Germline CDR1 is SGHRS and CDR2 is YFSETQ. The ends lost 2 bases at V and 6 bases at J; junction bases unmatched: 4. For the CDR3, the DNA is TGCGCCAGCAGCTTAGGACAGGAGGATGGCTACACCTTC. The encoded protein is CASSLGQEDGYTF.

This clone occurred a few times. This sequence joins TRBV19 and TRBJ2-1; 11 bases agree with TRBD2. The CDR3 totals 17 residues. Germline CDR1 LNHDA, CDR2 SQIVND (reference sequence). Unmatched junction bases numbered 6, after V lost 5 bases and J lost 0 bases. CDR3: CASSVTSGGSSYNEQFF. The DNA for the CDR3 is TGTGCCAGTAGTGTAACTAGCGGGGGAAGCTCCTACAATGAGCAGTTCTTC.

The rearrangement uses TRBV14 and TRBJ2-7, with D possibly matching TRBD1 (6 bases). Trimming removed 3 bases from V and 1 base from J, with 7 bases in between. The V gene's germline CDR1 is SGHDN and CDR2 FVKESK. This CDR3 comprises 13 residues. The CDR3 nucleotides read TGTGCCAGCAGCCAGGACAGATCCTACGAGCAGTACTTC. The encoded protein is CASSQDRSYEQYF. Looking up the rest from reference TRBV14 and TRBJ2-7 gives the full variable domain: EAGVTQFPSHSVIEKGQTVTLRCDPISGHDNLYWYRRVMGKEIKFLLHFVKESKQDESGMPNNRFLAERTGGTYSTLKVQPAELEDSGVYFCASSQDRSYEQYFGPGTRLTVT.